This TCR beta chain was captured in a study of cytomegalovirus exposure and HLA in healthy donors. PCR was performed using 60 Vbeta and 13 Jbeta primers. TCRdb's copy holds only in-frame clones and misses some; the assay was immunoSEQ multiplex PCR. The table includes just under 80,000 clones, approximately 78% detected once. General study results and limits: Presence/absence analyses rested on an assumption that sequencing depth was roughly uniform across donors. Specificity for CMV antigens was confirmed in vitro for a few of the CMV-associated chains.

This CDR3 is 14 amino acids long. The germline V gene has CDR1 LGHNA and CDR2 YNFKEQ. Turning to this clone: Its antigen is still unknown.

This chain links TRBV4-2 with TRBJ2-5; possibly TRBD2 for D (6 bases). Judging by the DNA end, TRBJ2-7 fits better; the J call may be wrong. The sequence derives from a man aged 40-50 years in good health and CMV-seronegative. Specimen: PBMCs. This chain's CDR3 is CASSQGSSAYEQYF. The DNA for the CDR3 is TGTGCCAGCAGCCAGGGATCTAGCGCCTACGAGCAGTACTTC.